These 27 T cell receptor beta chains were sequenced from one sample in a study of regulatory T cells in long-lasting Graves disease. The time point is: newly diagnosed GD, antithyroid drugs for less than 3 months. From RNA extracted from PBMCs, the TCR library was made. According to the study, TCR beta libraries were built with iRepertoire HTBI primers and CDR3-region Arm-PCR. TCRdb re-called the multiplex PCR reads with MiXCR, one entry per CDR3 protein. The table shows about 470,000 distinct CDR3 sequences, with under 15% occurring only once. This sample also appeared in a second study, on T cells in Graves' hyperthyroidism and ophthalmopathy.

This sample comprised peripheral blood mononuclear cells (PBMCs), obtained at new diagnosis, from a patient treated with antithyroid drugs. The source is a woman aged 30 to 39 with Graves disease.

The chain employs TRBV6-2 or TRBV6-3 and TRBJ1-2, with D possibly matching TRBD1 (5 bases). This CDR3 comprises 11 residues. Germline assignment: CDR1 MNHEY and CDR2 SVGEGT. V was cut by 10 bases and J by 8 bases, with 14 bases left in between. Written as DNA, the CDR3 is TGTGCCACCCTAGGAGGGGACGGCTACACCTTC. Translated: CATLGGDGYTF.

This clonotype was counted ten times or more. CDR3: CASSEFGLGVAETQYF. CDR3 bases: TGTGCCAGCAGTGAATTTGGCCTGGGAGTAGCAGAGACCCAGTACTTC. V gene TRBV2 combines with J gene TRBJ2-5; D might be TRBD2 (5 bases). Trimming removed 2 bases from V and 4 bases from J, with 17 bases in between. The CDR3 consists of 16 residues. Germline V gene sequence: CDR1 SNHLY, CDR2 FYNNEI. Based on the CDR3 plus reference TRBV2 and TRBJ2-5, the full variable domain is EPEVTQTPSHQVTQMGQEVILRCVPISNHLYFYWYRQILGQKVEFLVSFYNNEISEKSEIFDDQFSVERPDGSNFTLKIRSTKLEDSAMYFCASSEFGLGVAETQYFGPGTRLLVL.

In its sample, this clonotype was seen many times. The chain uses TRBV7-9 and TRBJ2-7; the D call may be TRBD1 or TRBD2 (5 bases each). The germline CDR1 and CDR2 sequences are SEHNR and FQNEAQ (reference sequence). The CDR3 sequence is 15 residues long. The V gene lost 6 bases and the J gene lost 0 bases, with 15 bases spanning the gap. This CDR3 reads CASRHMGDRSYEQYF. In nucleotides, the CDR3 is TGTGCCAGCAGACATATGGGGGACCGCTCCTACGAGCAGTACTTC.

The V gene is TRBV19, the J gene TRBJ1-1; D might be TRBD1 (5 bases). Germline assignment: CDR1 LNHDA and CDR2 SQIVND (reference sequence). V was cut by 6 bases and J by 6 bases, with 17 bases left in between. This CDR3 contains 14 residues. This CDR3 is CASSYMGPYAEAFF. The CDR3 bases are TGTGCCAGTAGCTACATGGGGCCTTACGCTGAAGCTTTCTTT.

This clonotype was observed many times. The V and J genes are TRBV2 and TRBJ2-7, with D possibly being TRBD2 (6 bases). Germline V gives CDR1 SNHLY, CDR2 FYNNEI. V lost 6 bases, J lost 3 bases, and 18 bases lay in between. This CDR3 comprises 15 residues. The CDR3 protein is CASRERGLGNYEQYF. Written as DNA, the CDR3 is TGTGCCAGCAGGGAACGGGGGTTGGGGAACTACGAGCAGTACTTC.

At least ten counts were recorded for this clonotype. The chain's CDR3 is CASSLPSGQGMNTEAFF. For the CDR3, the DNA is TGTGCCAGTAGTTTACCCTCGGGACAGGGGATGAACACTGAAGCTTTCTTT. The rearrangement links TRBV19 to TRBJ1-1; the match to TRBD1 covers 10 bases. Germline V gives CDR1 LNHDA, CDR2 SQIVND (reference sequence). The CDR3 has 17 residues. V shed 5 bases and J 0 bases; nucleotides not matched to a gene: 9.

The sample holds a few counts of this clonotype. The chain has TRBV12-3 or TRBV12-4 and TRBJ1-6; tentatively, D is TRBD1 (5 bases). The CDR3 is made up of 16 amino acids. Between the trimmed V and J ends, which lost 5 bases and 4 bases, there was a span of 15 bases. The DNA of the CDR3 is TGTGCCAGCAGTCCCGGACTTGGGACTTATAATTCACCCCTCCACTTT. Translated: CASSPGLGTYNSPLHF.

This clonotype was observed at least ten times. The rearrangement uses TRBV20-1 and TRBJ1-2; D remains unclear. The germline CDR1 and CDR2 sequences are DFQATT and SNEGSKA (reference sequence). The V gene lost 0 bases and the J gene lost 3 bases, with 8 bases spanning the gap. This CDR3 is built from 13 residues. CDR3 residues: CSARETGDYGYTF. CDR3 DNA: TGCAGTGCTAGAGAAACGGGTGACTATGGCTACACCTTC.

This clonotype was picked up many times. The genes are TRBV15 and TRBJ1-2; 11 nucleotides line up with TRBD1. Trimming at V came to 0 bases and at J to 4 bases, leaving 4 bases not matched to a gene. Germline CDR1 and CDR2: LNHNV and YYDKDF (reference sequence). The length of the CDR3 is 16 residues. This chain's CDR3 is CATSRDVGTGGYGYTF. DNA of the CDR3: TGTGCCACCAGCAGAGATGTAGGGACAGGGGGCTATGGCTACACCTTC.

This clonotype has just a few counts. The chain is built from TRBV7-9 and TRBJ2-7, with a tentative D call TRBD2 (6 bases). The germline V gene has CDR1 SEHNR and CDR2 FQNEAQ (reference sequence). V shed 7 bases and J shed 4 bases, with 17 bases lying between them. The CDR3 loop spans 14 amino acids. CDR3 coding DNA: TGTGCCAGCACCCCGCGGCGGGATGGGTACGAGCAGTACTTC. Its protein is CASTPRRDGYEQYF.

This clonotype occurred many times. The chain uses TRBV11-1 and TRBJ1-5; 7 bases fit TRBD1. This CDR3 region has 15 residues. The junction had 13 bases not matched to a gene; V was cut back by 8 bases and J by 6 bases. Germline assignment: CDR1 SGHAT and CDR2 FQDESV (reference sequence). CDR3 in DNA: TGTGCCAGCCGCCTGTGGGACAGATGGTGTCAGCCCCAGCATTTT. This codes for CASRLWDRWCQPQHF.

This clonotype was detected only a few times. The CDR3 nucleotides read TGTGCCATCAGTGTGGGACAGAACCCTAGCAATCAGCCCCAGCATTTT. This gives the protein CAISVGQNPSNQPQHF. This sequence joins TRBV10-3 and TRBJ1-5, with 7 bases that match TRBD1. Germline V gives CDR1 ENHRY, CDR2 SYGVKD. The junction had 6 bases not matched to a gene; V was cut back by 4 bases and J by 0 bases. This CDR3 contains 16 residues.

This clonotype was picked up many times. V is TRBV15 and J is TRBJ1-1; maybe TRBD1 (5 bases). Germline values: CDR1 LNHNV, CDR2 YYDKDF (reference sequence). Trimming removed 8 bases at V and 7 bases at J, with 23 bases between. CDR3 length: 15 residues. The CDR3 reads CATRPGGMMTDEAFF. The CDR3 DNA sequence: TGTGCCACCCGACCGGGGGGTATGATGACCGATGAAGCTTTCTTT.

This clonotype was picked up many times. The chain has TRBV12-3 or TRBV12-4 and TRBJ2-5, with 8 bases aligning to TRBD2. V was clipped by 5 bases and J by 1 base; unmatched bases: 12. The CDR3 is made up of 17 amino acids. CDR3 DNA: TGTGCCAGCAGTATCCGACTAGGCGGGAGGCCCCAAGAGACCCAGTACTTC. It translates to CASSIRLGGRPQETQYF.

The chain couples TRBV20-1 to TRBJ2-2, with 12 bases fitting TRBD2. The germline V gene has CDR1 DFQATT and CDR2 SNEGSKA (reference sequence). V shed 2 bases, J shed 4 bases, and the junction held 2 bases outside the gene matches. The CDR3 length is 15 residues. The CDR3 region is CSARLAGGFTGELFF. CDR3 bases: TGCAGTGCTAGACTAGCGGGAGGGTTCACCGGGGAGCTGTTTTTT.

At least ten counts were recorded for this clonotype. The genes are TRBV6-4 and TRBJ2-1; TRBD2 agrees at 8 bases. V was pared by 2 bases and J by 6 bases, with 6 bases of the junction left unmatched. CDR3 length: 15 amino acids. Looked up from germline, CDR1 is MRHNA and CDR2 is SNTAGT. The chain's CDR3 is CASSDTSGTSNEQFF. CDR3 nucleotide sequence: TGTGCCAGCAGTGACACCTCCGGGACTAGCAATGAGCAGTTCTTC.

This clonotype was observed many times. The rearrangement joins TRBV12-3 or TRBV12-4 to TRBJ2-7; TRBD2 agrees at 11 bases. V was pared by 5 bases and J by 2 bases, with 5 bases of the junction left unmatched. This CDR3 has 15 residues. The CDR3 DNA follows: TGTGCCAGCAGTCCCCTAGCGGGAGGTACCTACGAGCAGTACTTC. Its translation: CASSPLAGGTYEQYF.

The rearrangement joins TRBV11-2 to TRBJ2-7; 7 bases line up with TRBD2. The CDR3 sequence is 15 residues long. Germline V gene lookup returns CDR1 SGHAT and CDR2 FQNNGV. V was clipped by 3 bases and J by 4 bases; unmatched bases: 9. The CDR3 loop is CASSLGGTQSYEQYF. Here the CDR3 DNA reads TGTGCCAGCAGCTTGGGGGGGACCCAAAGTTACGAGCAGTACTTC.

The chain couples TRBV7-9 to TRBJ2-3, with 12 bases fitting TRBD2. CDR3 length equals 16 residues. Unmatched junction bases numbered 5, after V lost 4 bases and J lost 3 bases. CDR1 and CDR2 from the germline V gene are SEHNR and FQNEAQ (reference sequence). The CDR3 nucleotides read TGTGCCAGCAGCTCTATACTAGCGGGAGGTACAGATACGCAGTATTTT. As protein: CASSSILAGGTDTQYF.

This clonotype was seen a handful of times. The chain recombines TRBV6-2 or TRBV6-3 with TRBJ1-5, with TRBD1 matching over 9 bases. Germline CDR1 MNHEY, CDR2 SVGEGT. CDR3 length equals 17 residues. J lost 6 bases, V lost 7 bases, and 16 bases had no gene match. CDR3 residues: CASKVEREGTGRQPQHF. In nucleotides, the CDR3 is TGTGCCAGCAAAGTGGAACGGGAAGGGACAGGGCGTCAGCCCCAGCATTTT.

This clonotype came up many times. The V and J genes are TRBV5-1 and TRBJ2-1, with TRBD2 matching 14 bases. Germline loops: CDR1 SGHRS, CDR2 YFSETQ. The CDR3 contains 15 residues. The V segment lost 3 bases and the J segment 6 bases; nucleotides outside the gene matches: 2. CDR3 DNA sequence: TGCGCCAGCAGCTCGGGACTAGCGGGAGCCAATGAGCAGTTCTTC. Protein product: CASSSGLAGANEQFF.

The J gene is TRBJ2-1, the V gene TRBV19, with D tentatively TRBD2 (5 bases). Germline V gene sequence: CDR1 LNHDA, CDR2 SQIVND (reference sequence). The CDR3 loop spans 14 amino acids. V lost 5 bases and J 7 bases, leaving 15 bases between the germline ends. CDR3 nucleotide sequence: TGTGCCAGTAGTCAGGAGAGGGCCGGGAATGAGCAGTTCTTC. This sequence encodes CASSQERAGNEQFF.

This clonotype has just a few counts. This sequence may be a read error, since a much larger clone differs from it by one base. The V and J genes are TRBV28 and TRBJ1-1, with D possibly being TRBD1 (5 bases). Trimming left V 6 bases short and J 5 bases short, with 16 bases between. CDR1 is MDHEN and CDR2 is SYDVKM in the germline V gene. The CDR3 is 14 residues long. CDR3 nucleotides: TGTGCCAGCAGACCGACAGATCTAAGGACTGAAGCTTTCTTT. Translation: CASRPTDLRTEAFF.

The chain couples TRBV6-2 or TRBV6-3 to TRBJ1-1, with D possibly being TRBD1 (5 bases). The V gene's germline CDR1 is MNHEY and CDR2 SVGEGT. Trimming removed 5 bases from V and 1 base from J, with 11 bases in between. CDR3 length: 14 amino acids. CDR3 residues: CASSDWGKNTEAFF. In DNA form, the CDR3 reads TGTGCCAGCAGTGACTGGGGGAAGAACACTGAAGCTTTCTTT.

In its sample, this clonotype was seen a few times. Just one base apart from a much larger clone, this may be a read error. The V call is TRBV9, the J call TRBJ2-1; 12 bases line up with TRBD2. CDR3 length: 15 residues. Germline V gives CDR1 SGDLS, CDR2 YYNGEE. V lost 3 bases and J lost 3; bases outside the gene matches: 1. This CDR3 reads CASSGGLAGYNEQFF. The CDR3 DNA follows: TGTGCCAGCAGCGGGGGACTAGCGGGCTACAATGAGCAGTTCTTC.

This clonotype was detected a few times. This sequence joins TRBV20-1 and TRBJ1-3; D is undetermined. The V gene lost 1 base and the J gene lost 1 base, with 8 bases spanning the gap. Germline lookup yields CDR1 DFQATT and CDR2 SNEGSKA (reference sequence). This CDR3 spans 14 amino acids. CDR3 DNA: TGCAGTGCTAGAGTTAGATCTTCTGGAAACACCATATATTTT. This encodes CSARVRSSGNTIYF.

This clonotype appeared a few times. A much larger clone sits a single nucleotide away, making a read error possible. This chain joins TRBV6-1 and TRBJ2-7; 13 bases line up with TRBD2. The CDR3 length is 14 residues. Trimming took 5 bases from V and 7 from J; bases not matched to a gene: 5. Germline V gene sequence: CDR1 MNHNS, CDR2 SASEGT. Here the CDR3 reads CASSRTSGGYEQYF. DNA for the CDR3: TGTGCCAGCAGTCGGACTAGCGGGGGATATGAGCAGTACTTC.